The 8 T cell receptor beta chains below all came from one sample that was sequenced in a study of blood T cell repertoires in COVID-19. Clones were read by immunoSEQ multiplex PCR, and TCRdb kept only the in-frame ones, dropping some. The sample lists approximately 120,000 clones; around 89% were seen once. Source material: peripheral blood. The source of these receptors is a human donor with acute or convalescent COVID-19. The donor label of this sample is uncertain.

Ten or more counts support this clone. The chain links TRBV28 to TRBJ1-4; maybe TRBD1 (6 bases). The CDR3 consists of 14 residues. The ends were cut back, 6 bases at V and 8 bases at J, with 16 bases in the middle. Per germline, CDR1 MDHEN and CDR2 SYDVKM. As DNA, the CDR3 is TGTGCCAGCAGCAGAGGACAGACATCCGAAAAACTGTTTTTT. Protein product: CASSRGQTSEKLFF. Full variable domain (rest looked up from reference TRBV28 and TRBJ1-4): DVKVTQSSRYLVKRTGEKVFLECVQDMDHENMFWYRQDPGLGLRLIYFSYDVKMKEKGDIPEGYSVSREKKERFSLILESASTNQTSMYLCASSRGQTSEKLFFGSGTQLSVL.

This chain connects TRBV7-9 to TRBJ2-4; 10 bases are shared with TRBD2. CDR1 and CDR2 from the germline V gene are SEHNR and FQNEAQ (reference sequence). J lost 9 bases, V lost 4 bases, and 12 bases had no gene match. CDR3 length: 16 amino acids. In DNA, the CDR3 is TGTGCCAGCAGCTCACGGACTAGCGGTCGTGATGGCATTCAGTACTTC. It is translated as CASSSRTSGRDGIQYF.

For the CDR3, the DNA is TGTGCCAGCAGCTTATCAGGGGGCTCTTCTTCACCCCTCCACTTT. It encodes CASSLSGGSSSPLHF. The chain combines TRBV7-8 with TRBJ1-6; 8 bases align to TRBD1. The germline V gene encodes CDR1 SGHVS and CDR2 FQNEAQ. The CDR3 covers 15 residues. The junction had 6 bases not matched to a gene; V was cut back by 2 bases and J by 9 bases. Using reference TRBV7-8 and TRBJ1-6 for the parts outside the CDR3, the full variable domain is GAGVSQSPRYKVAKRGQDVALRCDPISGHVSLFWYQQALGQGPEFLTYFQNEAQLDKSGLPSDRFFAERPEGSVSTLKIQRTQQEDSAVYLCASSLSGGSSSPLHFGNGTRLTVT.

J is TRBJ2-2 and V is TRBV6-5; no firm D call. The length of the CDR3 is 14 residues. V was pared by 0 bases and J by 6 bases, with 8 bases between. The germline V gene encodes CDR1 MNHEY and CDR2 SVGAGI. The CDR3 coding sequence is TGTGCCAGCAGTTACTCGATGAGTGCCGGGGAGCTGTTTTTT. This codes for CASSYSMSAGELFF.

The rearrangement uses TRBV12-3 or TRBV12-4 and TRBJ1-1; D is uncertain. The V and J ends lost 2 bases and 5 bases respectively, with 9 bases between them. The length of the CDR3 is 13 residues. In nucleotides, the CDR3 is TGTGCCAGCAGTTTAAATCAGCGGACTGAAGCTTTCTTT. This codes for CASSLNQRTEAFF.

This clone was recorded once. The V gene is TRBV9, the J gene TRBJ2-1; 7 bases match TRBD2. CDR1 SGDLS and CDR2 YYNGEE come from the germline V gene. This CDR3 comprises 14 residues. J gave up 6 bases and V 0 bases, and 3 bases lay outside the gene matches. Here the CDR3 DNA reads TGTGCCAGCAGCGTAGCGGGGACTATCAATGAGCAGTTCTTC. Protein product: CASSVAGTINEQFF.

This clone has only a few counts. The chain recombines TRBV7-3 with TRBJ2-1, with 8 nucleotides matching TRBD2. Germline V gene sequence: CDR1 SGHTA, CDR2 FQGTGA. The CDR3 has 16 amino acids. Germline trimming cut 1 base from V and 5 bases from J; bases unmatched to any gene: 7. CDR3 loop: CASSLIGSGTNNEQFF. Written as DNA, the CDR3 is TGTGCCAGCAGCTTAATCGGTAGCGGGACTAACAATGAGCAGTTCTTC.

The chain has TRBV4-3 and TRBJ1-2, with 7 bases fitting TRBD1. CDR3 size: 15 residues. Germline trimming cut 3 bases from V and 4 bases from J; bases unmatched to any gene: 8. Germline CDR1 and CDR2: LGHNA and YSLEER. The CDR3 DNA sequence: TGCGCCAGCAGCCAGGGGACAGCTTTCACCTATGGCTACACCTTC. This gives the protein CASSQGTAFTYGYTF.